The 30 T cell receptor beta chains below were found in one sample sequenced in a study of blood T cell repertoires in COVID-19. Libraries were prepared by immunoSEQ multiplex PCR; TCRdb keeps only in-frame clonotypes and omits some of them. Among about 250,000 clones, 80% to 90% were seen once, and the ten largest hold 2.4%. The material sequenced was PBMCs or T cells enriched from blood (not recorded which). The source of these receptors is a woman aged 18-29 years who had recovered from COVID-19.

This chain links TRBV2 with TRBJ1-5; no firm D call. With 6 bases removed from V and 1 base from J, the gap between germline ends came to 16 bases. The CDR3 length is 16 residues. The germline gives CDR1 SNHLY, CDR2 FYNNEI. In DNA, the CDR3 is TGTGCCAGCAGGAGGGATGGGTTTACCAGCAATCAGCCCCAGCATTTT. This encodes CASRRDGFTSNQPQHF.

The chain joins TRBV18 to TRBJ2-7; 11 nucleotides align to TRBD1. The CDR3 covers 15 residues. V trimming: 5 bases; J trimming: 2 bases; junction bases outside the gene matches: 5. Germline assignment: CDR1 KGHSH and CDR2 LQKENI. The DNA of the CDR3 is TGTGCCAGCTCAAGGCCGGGACAGGGGGCCTACGAGCAGTACTTC. Residues: CASSRPGQGAYEQYF.

This clone showed up just once. The DNA for the CDR3 is TGCAGCGTTTCTATACCCGCAACTAATGAAAAACTGTTTTTT. It codes for CSVSIPATNEKLFF. The gene calls are TRBV29-1 and TRBJ1-4; no reliable D call. The germline V gene has CDR1 SQVTM and CDR2 ANQGSEA. The CDR3 runs to 14 residues. The V end was cut by 5 bases, the J end by 0 bases, with 10 bases between.

CDR3 nucleotide sequence: TGTGCCAGCAGCTCTAGGACTAGCGGGTCCCCCGGGGAGACCCAGTACTTC. It codes for CASSSRTSGSPGETQYF. The V gene is TRBV5-6, the J gene TRBJ2-5; 11 nucleotides line up with TRBD2. The CDR3 has 17 residues. Germline loops: CDR1 SGHDT, CDR2 YYEEEE. With 3 bases clipped from V and 5 bases from J, the junction kept 12 bases outside the gene matches.

The chain uses TRBV5-1 and TRBJ1-5; TRBD1 agrees at 8 bases. V gave up 4 bases and J gave up 8 bases; unmatched junction bases: 8. Per the germline V gene, CDR1 is SGHRS and CDR2 is YFSETQ. The CDR3 runs to 14 residues. The CDR3 region has the DNA TGCGCCAGCAGCCCGAGTGCAGGGGGCAAGCCCCAGCATTTT. Amino acids: CASSPSAGGKPQHF.

The chain recombines TRBV10-2 with TRBJ2-1; TRBD2 aligns across 10 bases. The germline gives CDR1 WSHSY, CDR2 SAAADI. The CDR3 extends over 15 amino acids. J lost 4 bases, V lost 6 bases, and 6 bases had no gene match. The CDR3 DNA sequence: TGCGCCAGCAGATTAGCGGGGGGATCGTACAATGAGCAGTTCTTC. Its protein product is CASRLAGGSYNEQFF.

V usage is TRBV4-1 and J usage is TRBJ2-3; the match to TRBD2 covers 8 bases. CDR1 and CDR2 (germline): MGHRA, YSYEKL. V was pared by 4 bases and J by 0 bases, with 6 bases of the junction left unmatched. The CDR3 sequence is 16 residues long. CDR3 residues: CASSRSPSGSTDTQYF. CDR3 DNA sequence: TGCGCCAGCAGCCGCTCCCCTAGCGGGAGCACAGATACGCAGTATTTT.

The chain links TRBV19 to TRBJ2-1; no firm D call. V lost 7 bases to trimming and J lost 0 bases, with 13 bases between them. This CDR3 has 15 amino acids. The germline CDR1 and CDR2 sequences are LNHDA and SQIVND (reference sequence). CDR3: CASTPTFASYNEQFF. Written as DNA, the CDR3 is TGTGCCAGTACCCCGACTTTCGCCTCCTACAATGAGCAGTTCTTC.

The J gene is TRBJ2-7, the V gene TRBV7-6, with 7 nucleotides matching TRBD1. The CDR3 length is 15 residues. Germline loops: CDR1 SGHVS, CDR2 FNYEAQ. The trim removed 5 bases at V and 3 bases at J, leaving 10 bases unmatched. The CDR3 loop is CASSPRDRGNYEQYF. DNA for the CDR3: TGTGCCAGCAGCCCCCGGGACAGAGGGAACTACGAGCAGTACTTC. The complete variable domain, with remaining parts taken from reference TRBV7-6 and TRBJ2-7, reads GAGVSQSPRYKVTKRGQDVALRCDPISGHVSLYWYRQALGQGPEFLTYFNYEAQQDKSGLPNDRFSAERPEGSISTLTIQRTEQRDSAMYRCASSPRDRGNYEQYFGPGTRLTVT.

The rearrangement uses TRBV6-5 and TRBJ2-6; D may be TRBD2 (6 bases). Trimming took off 0 bases at V and 4 bases at J, with 10 bases between the two ends. The CDR3 is 16 residues long. In germline, CDR1 is MNHEY, CDR2 SVGAGI. The CDR3 spells CASSYSEGLGANVLTF. In DNA, the CDR3 is TGTGCCAGCAGTTACTCGGAGGGTTTAGGGGCCAACGTCCTGACTTTC.

V gene TRBV4-2 combines with J gene TRBJ2-7; possibly TRBD1 for D (6 bases). Germline V gene data show CDR1 as LGHNA and CDR2 as YNFKEQ. Trimming removed 2 bases at V and 3 bases at J, with 17 bases between. The CDR3 is 16 residues long. The CDR3 here is CASSQSEGQTIYEQYF. In DNA form, the CDR3 reads TGTGCCAGCAGCCAATCGGAAGGACAGACCATCTACGAGCAGTACTTC.

The genes are TRBV9 and TRBJ2-2; 8 bases agree with TRBD2. After removal of 2 bases from V and 6 bases from J, the junction contained 12 bases not matched to a gene. Germline CDR1 reads SGDLS; CDR2 reads YYNGEE. The CDR3 consists of 17 residues. For the CDR3, the DNA is TGTGCCAGCAGCGTGGTCGGGCGGGGGGCTCTTGCCGGGGAGCTGTTTTTT. Translated: CASSVVGRGALAGELFF.

The chain carries TRBV6-5 and TRBJ1-1; possibly TRBD1 for D (5 bases). The CDR3 length is 11 residues. V gave up 6 bases and J gave up 10 bases, with 12 bases separating them. In germline, CDR1 is MNHEY, CDR2 SVGAGI. The CDR3 sequence: CASSRGGIAFF. CDR3 nucleotides: TGTGCCAGCAGCCGCGGGGGAATAGCTTTCTTT.

Only one count was recorded for this clone. The rearrangement uses TRBV5-4 and TRBJ2-2, with 8 bases that match TRBD1. The germline V gene has CDR1 SGHNT and CDR2 YYREEE (reference sequence). The CDR3 loop spans 16 amino acids. Unmatched junction bases numbered 11, after V lost 6 bases and J lost 4 bases. CDR3 sequence: CASINADRAGTGELFF. CDR3 coding DNA: TGTGCCAGCATTAATGCGGACAGGGCGGGCACCGGGGAGCTGTTTTTT.

V and J are TRBV5-6 and TRBJ1-3, with 8 bases lining up with TRBD1. The CDR3 is made up of 15 amino acids. V shed 3 bases, J shed 2 bases, and the junction held 4 bases outside the gene matches. Per germline, CDR1 SGHDT and CDR2 YYEEEE. The CDR3 DNA follows: TGTGCCAGCAGCTCTTGGACAGGGCCTGGAAACACCATATATTTT. Translation gives CASSSWTGPGNTIYF.

The chain has TRBV3-1 (or the pseudogene TRBV3-2) and TRBJ1-1, with no clear D. Germline loops: CDR1 LGHDT, CDR2 YNNKEL (reference sequence). This CDR3 region has 15 residues. V was shortened by 1 base and J by 0 bases, with 9 bases between the two germline ends. The DNA for the CDR3 is TGTGCCAGCAGCCAAGCCAGAAACATGAACACTGAAGCTTTCTTT. Translating it yields CASSQARNMNTEAFF.

The V and J genes are TRBV7-2 and TRBJ2-4; 10 bases align to TRBD2. From germline, CDR1 is SGHTA and CDR2 FQGNSA. With V trimmed by 3 bases and J by 0 bases, 2 bases remained unmatched. The CDR3 has 16 residues. The CDR3 DNA reads TGTGCCAGCAGCTTCGCTAGCGGGGGAGCCAAAAACATTCAGTACTTC. Translation gives CASSFASGGAKNIQYF.

This clone was picked up a small number of times. The V and J genes are TRBV11-2 and TRBJ2-7, with 8 bases matching TRBD1. The CDR3 spans 17 residues. Germline V gene lookup returns CDR1 SGHAT and CDR2 FQNNGV. Trimming cost V 1 base and J 3 bases; bases outside gene matches: 11. The CDR3 here is CASSLGFLGQAIYEQYF. CDR3 coding DNA: TGTGCCAGCAGCTTAGGCTTTCTGGGACAGGCCATCTACGAGCAGTACTTC.

The chain combines TRBV18 with TRBJ1-4; D is perhaps TRBD1 (5 bases). V was pared by 4 bases and J by 4 bases, with 19 bases between. Germline V lookup: CDR1 KGHSH, CDR2 LQKENI. This CDR3 region has 17 residues. This CDR3 is CASSLHAPNRNNEKLFF. CDR3 nucleotides: TGTGCCAGCTCACTCCACGCGCCCAACAGGAATAATGAAAAACTGTTTTTT.

This clone was picked up many times. V usage is TRBV12-3 or TRBV12-4 and J usage is TRBJ1-2; D gene ambiguous. This CDR3 contains 12 residues. The V gene lost 1 base and the J gene lost 5 bases, with 5 bases spanning the gap. In DNA, the CDR3 is TGTGCCAGCAGTTTAGGGCAGTATGGCTACACCTTC. Its protein is CASSLGQYGYTF.

The genes are TRBV9 and TRBJ2-3; 8 bases align to TRBD2. The germline V gene encodes CDR1 SGDLS and CDR2 YYNGEE. V trimming: 4 bases; J trimming: 3 bases; junction bases outside the gene matches: 4. This CDR3 has 14 amino acids. CDR3 residues: CASSLGGGTDTQYF. CDR3 bases: TGTGCCAGCAGCCTCGGGGGGGGGACAGATACGCAGTATTTT. The full variable domain, its missing parts supplied by reference TRBV9 and TRBJ2-3, is DSGVTQTPKHLITATGQRVTLRCSPRSGDLSVYWYQQSLDQGLQFLIQYYNGEERAKGNILERFSAQQFPDLHSELNLSSLELGDSALYFCASSLGGGTDTQYFGPGTRLTVL.

This clone was found a few times. This chain uses TRBV24-1 with TRBJ2-2, with no clear D. The CDR3 sequence is 14 residues long. V lost 0 bases and J 5 bases, leaving 6 bases between the germline ends. In germline, CDR1 is KGHDR, CDR2 SFDVKD. CDR3 DNA sequence: TGTGCCACCAGTGATTTGGACTTTACCGGGGAGCTGTTTTTT. Its translation is CATSDLDFTGELFF.

This sequence joins TRBV30 and TRBJ1-5; 7 bases map to TRBD1. CDR1 GTSNPN and CDR2 SVGIG come from the germline V gene (reference sequence). The CDR3 covers 15 residues. V lost 5 bases to trimming and J lost 2 bases; unmatched junction nucleotides: 9. The CDR3 protein is CAWSKGAAGNQPQHF. CDR3 sequence (DNA): TGTGCCTGGTCAAAGGGGGCAGCAGGCAATCAGCCCCAGCATTTT.

This chain connects TRBV27 to TRBJ1-2, with unresolved D. Germline-derived CDR1 and CDR2 are MNHEY and SMNVEV (reference sequence). The CDR3 is made up of 11 amino acids. The V end lost 5 bases, the J end lost 8 bases, and 9 bases lay between the germline ends. The DNA for the CDR3 is TGTGCCAGCAGTGACGCGGGCGGCTACACCTTC. Amino acids: CASSDAGGYTF.

In its sample, this clone was seen a few times. The chain uses TRBV5-1 and TRBJ1-6, with 9 bases fitting TRBD1. The V and J ends lost 3 bases and 6 bases, in that order; junction bases with no gene match: 4. Looked up from germline, CDR1 is SGHRS and CDR2 is YFSETQ. The CDR3 totals 15 residues. CDR3 bases: TGCGCCAGCAGCTGGGCACAGGGGGCTAATTCACCCCTCCACTTT. Its translation is CASSWAQGANSPLHF.

V is TRBV3-1 (or the pseudogene TRBV3-2) and J is TRBJ2-3; 7 nucleotides agree with TRBD1. J gave up 6 bases and V 4 bases, and 4 bases lay outside the gene matches. CDR3 length: 13 residues. Germline loops: CDR1 LGHDT, CDR2 YNNKEL (reference sequence). The DNA of the CDR3 is TGTGCCAGCAGCCCGACAGGGTCGGATACGCAGTATTTT. It encodes CASSPTGSDTQYF.

This chain connects TRBV18 to TRBJ1-4; D possibly corresponds to TRBD1 (6 bases). The CDR3 has 15 residues. Germline assignment: CDR1 KGHSH and CDR2 LQKENI. Trimming cost V 2 bases and J 10 bases, with 17 bases left between them. CDR3 coding DNA: TGTGCCAGCTCACCAACAGGGACCCTTGCTTCAAAACTGTTTTTT. This codes for CASSPTGTLASKLFF.

The V call is TRBV10-3, the J call TRBJ1-6; D might be TRBD1 (6 bases). CDR3 length: 14 amino acids. The germline V gene has CDR1 ENHRY and CDR2 SYGVKD. V lost 11 bases and J 7 bases, leaving 18 bases between the germline ends. The CDR3 reads CAVASDSKNSPLHF. DNA for the CDR3: TGTGCCGTCGCTTCGGACAGCAAAAATTCACCCCTCCACTTT.

This chain links TRBV24-1 with TRBJ1-4; D is perhaps TRBD1 (6 bases). The CDR3 spans 15 residues. V dropped 3 bases and J dropped 3 bases, with 10 bases sitting between them. CDR1 and CDR2 (germline): KGHDR, SFDVKD. For the CDR3, the DNA is TGTGCCACCAGTGATCCTACAGGGTCTAATGAAAAACTGTTTTTT. This codes for CATSDPTGSNEKLFF.

The rearrangement joins TRBV19 to TRBJ1-4; unclear D gene. V was shortened by 6 bases and J by 10 bases, with 24 bases between the two germline ends. The CDR3 is 16 amino acids. Germline CDR1 reads LNHDA; CDR2 reads SQIVND (reference sequence). This chain's CDR3 is CASSFARRAQRGKLFF. The CDR3 nucleotides read TGTGCCAGTAGCTTTGCCCGGAGGGCCCAGAGAGGAAAACTGTTTTTT.